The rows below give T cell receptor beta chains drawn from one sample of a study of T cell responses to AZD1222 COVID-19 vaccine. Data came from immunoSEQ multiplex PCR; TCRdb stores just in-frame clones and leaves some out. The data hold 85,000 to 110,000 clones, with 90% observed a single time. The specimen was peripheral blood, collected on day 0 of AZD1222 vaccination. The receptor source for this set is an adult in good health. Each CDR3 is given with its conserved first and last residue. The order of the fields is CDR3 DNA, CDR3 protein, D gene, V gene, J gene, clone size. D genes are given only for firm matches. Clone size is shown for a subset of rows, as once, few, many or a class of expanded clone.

DNA: TGTGCCAGCAGTCCCCGGTTCACCGGGGAGCTGTTTTTT
CDR3: CASSPRFTGELFF
D: NA
V: TRBV27
J: TRBJ2-2
size: NA

DNA: TGTGCCAGCAGTTACTCTCAGAACTTGAACACTGAAGCTTTCTTT
CDR3: CASSYSQNLNTEAFF
D: NA
V: TRBV6-5
J: TRBJ1-1
size: NA

DNA: TGTGCCAGCAGTGAAGGTGGGGCGAGGGGCACCGGGGAGCTGTTTTTT
CDR3: CASSEGGARGTGELFF
D: NA
V: TRBV6-1
J: TRBJ2-2
size: NA

DNA: TGTGCCATCAGTGGGGGACAGAGCTATGGCTACACCTTC
CDR3: CAISGGQSYGYTF
D: TRBD1
V: TRBV10-3
J: TRBJ1-2
size: NA

DNA: TGTGCCAGCAGCCCCCAACCAAGGGCGCGAGAACAGTACTTC
CDR3: CASSPQPRAREQYF
D: NA
V: TRBV6-5
J: TRBJ2-7
size: NA

DNA: TGTGCCAGCAGCCCACGGACTAGCGCCCAAGAGACCCAGTACTTC
CDR3: CASSPRTSAQETQYF
D: TRBD2
V: TRBV7-6
J: TRBJ2-5
size: NA

DNA: TGTGCCAGCTCACCACGGACTAGCGTAACCAAAAACATTCAGTACTTC
CDR3: CASSPRTSVTKNIQYF
D: TRBD2
V: TRBV18
J: TRBJ2-4
size: NA

DNA: TGTGCCAGCAGCTTAGTCGGGGGGCCCAACAATGAGCAGTTCTTC
CDR3: CASSLVGGPNNEQFF
D: NA
V: TRBV7-9
J: TRBJ2-1
size: NA

DNA: TGCAGCGTTGAAGATGACGTAGCGGGGGGCTACGAGCAGTACTTC
CDR3: CSVEDDVAGGYEQYF
D: TRBD2
V: TRBV29-1
J: TRBJ2-7
size: NA

DNA: TGTGCCAGCAGCAGGACAGGGACTTCCTACAATGAGCAGTTCTTC
CDR3: CASSRTGTSYNEQFF
D: TRBD1
V: TRBV7-3
J: TRBJ2-1
size: once

DNA: TGTGCCAGCAGCTTGAGGCCAGGGGCCACAAGCTCCTATAATTCACCCCTCCACTTT
CDR3: CASSLRPGATSSYNSPLHF
D: NA
V: TRBV5-6
J: TRBJ1-6
size: NA

DNA: TGTGCCAGCTCACCGACAGGGATTTACAATGAGCAGTTCTTC
CDR3: CASSPTGIYNEQFF
D: TRBD1
V: TRBV18
J: TRBJ2-1
size: NA

DNA: TGTGCCAGCAGTTCCCGACAGAGACTAGCCAAAAACATTCAGTACTTC
CDR3: CASSSRQRLAKNIQYF
D: NA
V: TRBV27
J: TRBJ2-4
size: NA

DNA: TGCGCCAGCAGCTTGGGCGGTTCGGAGCAGTACTTC
CDR3: CASSLGGSEQYF
D: NA
V: TRBV5-1
J: TRBJ2-7
size: NA

DNA: TGTGCCAGCAGTTTAAGACAGGGTGATCAGCCCCAGCATTTT
CDR3: CASSLRQGDQPQHF
D: TRBD1
V: TRBV28
J: TRBJ1-5
size: NA

DNA: TGCGCCAGCAGCTTGGCCGGGGTAGGGTCAAGGCGTAATTCACCCCTCCACTTT
CDR3: CASSLAGVGSRRNSPLHF
D: NA
V: TRBV5-1
J: TRBJ1-6
size: NA

DNA: TGTGCCAGCAGCGTAGCGGACACCGGGGAGCTGTTTTTT
CDR3: CASSVADTGELFF
D: NA
V: TRBV6-4
J: TRBJ2-2
size: NA

DNA: TGTGCCCTTCGGGTCCCAGGGGTTGCCTATGGCTACACCTTC
CDR3: CALRVPGVAYGYTF
D: NA
V: TRBV10-3
J: TRBJ1-2
size: few

DNA: TGTGCCAGCAGCACGCGGACAGGGGAGGTTAATGGCTACACCTTC
CDR3: CASSTRTGEVNGYTF
D: TRBD1
V: TRBV7-8
J: TRBJ1-2
size: NA

DNA: TGTGCCAGCAGCCCACGATTTGGTAGAGGCCGAGACACTGAAGCTTTCTTT
CDR3: CASSPRFGRGRDTEAFF
D: NA
V: TRBV7-9
J: TRBJ1-1
size: NA

DNA: TGTGCCAGCAGTGATAGGGGGGCGGTCTCCAGAGATACGCAGTATTTT
CDR3: CASSDRGAVSRDTQYF
D: NA
V: TRBV6-1
J: TRBJ2-3
size: NA

DNA: TGTGCCAGCAGAGGAGCAGGGGGGTTCGATCAGCCCCAGCATTTT
CDR3: CASRGAGGFDQPQHF
D: TRBD1
V: TRBV6-5
J: TRBJ1-5
size: NA

DNA: TGTGCCAGCTCACGCGGGACAGGGAATAGGTTACGTTCACCCCTCCACTTT
CDR3: CASSRGTGNRLRSPLHF
D: TRBD1
V: TRBV18
J: TRBJ1-6
size: NA

DNA: TGTGCCATCAGGTGGGAGGGCAATCAGCCCCAGCATTTT
CDR3: CAIRWEGNQPQHF
D: NA
V: TRBV6-5
J: TRBJ1-5
size: once

DNA: TGCAGCGTTGAAGAAGGAGAAGGACAAGAGACCCAGTACTTC
CDR3: CSVEEGEGQETQYF
D: NA
V: TRBV29-1
J: TRBJ2-5
size: NA

DNA: TGTGCCAGCAGCCCAGAACGGGGAGTTCCCTACGAGCAGTACTTC
CDR3: CASSPERGVPYEQYF
D: NA
V: TRBV7-9
J: TRBJ2-7
size: NA

DNA: TGCAGTGCCAGTTCCGGGACAGGTACTTACGAGCAGTACTTC
CDR3: CSASSGTGTYEQYF
D: TRBD1
V: TRBV20-1
J: TRBJ2-7
size: NA

DNA: TGTGCCAGCAGTCAGGACAGGGGAAGGACCTACGAGCAGTACTTC
CDR3: CASSQDRGRTYEQYF
D: TRBD1
V: TRBV2
J: TRBJ2-7
size: NA

DNA: TGTGCCAGTAGGCCTCAGGATGTGGGTAATTCACCCCTCCACTTT
CDR3: CASRPQDVGNSPLHF
D: NA
V: TRBV19
J: TRBJ1-6
size: NA

DNA: TGTGCCGCCAAGGACAGTACCTCCCCCGAGCAGTACTTC
CDR3: CAAKDSTSPEQYF
D: NA
V: TRBV10-3
J: TRBJ2-7
size: NA

DNA: TGCGCCAGCAGCCCCACCCTCCTATCCGAGCAGTACTTC
CDR3: CASSPTLLSEQYF
D: NA
V: TRBV4-1
J: TRBJ2-7
size: NA

DNA: TGTGCCAGCAGCTTAACGCAGGGTCTTACGGATACGCAGTATTTT
CDR3: CASSLTQGLTDTQYF
D: NA
V: TRBV7-6
J: TRBJ2-3
size: NA

DNA: TGTGCCAGCAGTGCTGGGGAGCTGTTTTTT
CDR3: CASSAGELFF
D: NA
V: TRBV28
J: TRBJ2-2
size: NA

DNA: TGCGCCAGCAGCGCGTTATATTCCGGGGCCAACGTCCTGACTTTC
CDR3: CASSALYSGANVLTF
D: NA
V: TRBV5-1
J: TRBJ2-6
size: NA

DNA: TGTGCCAGCAGCCTGGACAGTAGCGGAAACACCATATATTTT
CDR3: CASSLDSSGNTIYF
D: NA
V: TRBV7-9
J: TRBJ1-3
size: NA

DNA: TGTGCCATCAGTGAACAGGCTTCCAATCAGCCCCAGCATTTT
CDR3: CAISEQASNQPQHF
D: NA
V: TRBV10-3
J: TRBJ1-5
size: NA

DNA: TGTGCCAGCTCACCACCGAGTGAGCGGTGGTTGTACTTC
CDR3: CASSPPSERWLYF
D: NA
V: TRBV18
J: TRBJ2-7
size: NA

DNA: TGTGCCAGCAGCGAGGTGTTGCGGTCGGGATCACCCCTCCACTTT
CDR3: CASSEVLRSGSPLHF
D: NA
V: TRBV4-2
J: TRBJ1-6
size: NA

DNA: TGTGCCTGGAGACTAGCGGGGGGGTCTGGTGAGCAGTTCTTC
CDR3: CAWRLAGGSGEQFF
D: TRBD2
V: TRBV30
J: TRBJ2-1
size: NA

DNA: TGTGCCAGCTCACCGGGACTAACCGAGACCCAGTACTTC
CDR3: CASSPGLTETQYF
D: TRBD2
V: TRBV18
J: TRBJ2-5
size: NA

DNA: TGTGCCAGCAGTTCGCCGGGCCTCACGGGTGGCTACACCTTC
CDR3: CASSSPGLTGGYTF
D: NA
V: TRBV27
J: TRBJ1-2
size: once

DNA: TGTGCCAGCAGTCTGGTATTGGACACTGAAGCTTTCTTT
CDR3: CASSLVLDTEAFF
D: NA
V: TRBV28
J: TRBJ1-1
size: NA

DNA: TGTGCCAGCAGGGGGGCAGGGAATGGTCGTTACACCTTC
CDR3: CASRGAGNGRYTF
D: NA
V: TRBV27
J: TRBJ1-2
size: NA

DNA: TGTGCCAACCCCGGTGGGACAGGGGAGACTGAAGCTTTCTTT
CDR3: CANPGGTGETEAFF
D: TRBD1
V: TRBV2
J: TRBJ1-1
size: NA